A selection of T cell receptor beta chains follows, all from one sample in a study of OX40 agonist ivuxolimab in advanced cancers. Produced via immunoSEQ multiplex PCR; TCRdb's table is partial and in-frame only. This table holds roughly 80,000 clones, about 93% found once. The sample was CD4+ or CD8+ T cells sorted from blood, taken in a trial of the OX40 agonist ivuxolimab. The receptors here all came from an adult with an advanced solid tumor such as melanoma, head and neck, liver or kidney cancer. Each CDR3 is given with its conserved first and last residue. The D gene is left open where the match is weak. Only some rows state a clone size, as once, few, many or a class for expanded clones.

>TRBV5-4|-|-|TRBJ1-4
TGTGCCAGCAGCCAAGGGGGTGGTATGGAAAAACTGTTTTTT
CASSQGGGMEKLFF
>TRBV19|TRBD1|-|TRBJ1-5
TGTGCCAGTACTTCCCCGACAGGGGGGAGCAATCAGCCCCAGCATTTT
CASTSPTGGSNQPQHF
>TRBV28|TRBD2|-|TRBJ2-7
TGTGCCAGCAGTTTCGTCACTAGCGGGAGCGAGCAGTACTTC
CASSFVTSGSEQYF
>TRBV19|-|-|TRBJ1-2
TGTGCCAGTAGGTCAGACCGATTAAAGAACTATGGCTACACCTTC
CASRSDRLKNYGYTF
>TRBV27|TRBD2|-|TRBJ2-1
TGTGCCAGCAGTGCTACCGGGACTAACTACAATGAGCAGTTCTTC
CASSATGTNYNEQFF
>TRBV13|TRBD1|-|TRBJ1-2
TGTGCCAGCAGATCTTTTGGGGGACAGGGGAATGGCTACACCTTC
CASRSFGGQGNGYTF
>TRBV6-5|TRBD1|-|TRBJ2-7
TGTGCCAGCAGTTACAGTCCTGGGGGGGGACAGGGGATGTACTTC
CASSYSPGGGQGMYF
>TRBV6-5|-|-|TRBJ2-7
TGTGCCAGCAGTCTGGGGACAACCTACGAGCAGTACTTC
CASSLGTTYEQYF
>TRBV9|TRBD1|once|TRBJ2-6
TGTGCCAGCAGCGTATCGAGGGACAGTCAGAGCTCTGGGGCCAACGTCCTGACTTTC
CASSVSRDSQSSGANVLTF
>TRBV5-4|-|-|TRBJ2-5
TGTGCCAGCAGCTTGGTAGGGGGGGCGGTGGAGACCCAGTACTTC
CASSLVGGAVETQYF
>TRBV10-1|-|-|TRBJ1-1
TGCGCCAGCAGTGAGTCGGGAAACACTGAAGCTTTCTTT
CASSESGNTEAFF
>TRBV9|TRBD1|-|TRBJ1-1
TGTGCCAGCAGCGTATCGGGACAGTCGGTCGGACGAGCTTTCTTT
CASSVSGQSVGRAFF
>TRBV11-2|TRBD1|-|TRBJ2-3
TGTGCCAGCAGCTCCCGGACAGGATCAGAGGTCACAGATACGCAGTATTTT
CASSSRTGSEVTDTQYF
>TRBV21-1|-|-|TRBJ2-1
TGTGCCAGCAGCAAAAACCCCGTACCGAGTACCCCCTACAATGAGCAGTTCTTC
CASSKNPVPSTPYNEQFF
>TRBV5-5|-|-|TRBJ1-1
TGTGCCAGCAGCCAGACAGGAAACACTGAAGCTTTCTTT
CASSQTGNTEAFF
>TRBV6-5|-|-|TRBJ1-2
TGTGCCAGCAGCTCACCGGGACCGGGCTACACCTTC
CASSSPGPGYTF
>TRBV9|-|-|TRBJ1-1
TGTGCCAGCAGCGTAGGTTCCGGGAACACTGAAGCTTTCTTT
CASSVGSGNTEAFF
>TRBV5-4|-|-|TRBJ1-1
TGTGCCAGCAGCTTGGCCTGGGGGCAGGGCACTGAAGCTTTCTTT
CASSLAWGQGTEAFF
>TRBV4-3|-|-|TRBJ2-2
TGCGCCAGCAGCCCCCGTTGGGGGGCGGGCACCGGGGAGCTGTTTTTT
CASSPRWGAGTGELFF
>TRBV19|-|-|TRBJ1-1
TGTGCCAGTAGTATAGGGGGGGAGACTGAAGCTTTCTTT
CASSIGGETEAFF
>TRBV7-2|-|-|TRBJ2-7
TGTGCCAGCAGCCTCACCCCCTACGAGCAGTACTTC
CASSLTPYEQYF
>TRBV27|TRBD1|-|TRBJ2-3
TGTGCCAGCAGTTGGGGACAGGGCCTAGATACGCAGTATTTT
CASSWGQGLDTQYF
>TRBV7-9|TRBD2|-|TRBJ2-7
TGTGCCAGCAGCTCTCTAGCGGGGGGCAGATCCTACGAGCAGTACTTC
CASSSLAGGRSYEQYF
>TRBV9|-|-|TRBJ2-5
TGTGCCAGCAGCGAGGAGTGGGGCTGGGGAGAGACCCAGTACTTC
CASSEEWGWGETQYF
>TRBV2|-|-|TRBJ2-7
TGTGCCAGCAGTGAATTTGGGAGCTCCTACGAGCAGTACTTC
CASSEFGSSYEQYF
>TRBV19|TRBD2|-|TRBJ2-7
TGTGCCAGTAGTATCTCCGGGACTAGCGTCCACGAGCAGTACTTC
CASSISGTSVHEQYF
>TRBV11-2|-|-|TRBJ2-7
TGTGCCAGCGCGGTGACGAGCTCCTACGAGCAGTACTTC
CASAVTSSYEQYF
>TRBV15|-|-|TRBJ2-7
TGTGCCACCAGCAGCGACGGACCCTACGAGCAGTACTTC
CATSSDGPYEQYF
>TRBV19|TRBD1|-|TRBJ1-2
TGTGCCAGTAGTATAACGTGGGACAGGGCCGCCTATGGCTACACCTTC
CASSITWDRAAYGYTF
>TRBV1|-|-|TRBJ2-7
TGCACCAGCAGCCAATCCGAACTAGCGGGAGGCCGGGTGGGGGAGCAGTACTTC
CTSSQSELAGGRVGEQYF
>TRBV2|-|once|TRBJ1-1
TGTGCCAGCAGTGAAACGGCAGCCCCGGGCACTGAAGCTTTCTTT
CASSETAAPGTEAFF
>TRBV28|TRBD1|-|TRBJ2-7
TGTGCCAGCAGTAACCGGGACAGCTCCTACGAGCAGTACTTC
CASSNRDSSYEQYF
>TRBV27|-|-|TRBJ2-1
TGTGCCAGCAGTTTTACAGTCTACAATGAGCAGTTCTTC
CASSFTVYNEQFF
>TRBV4-2|TRBD2|once|TRBJ2-3
TGTGCCAGCAGCCAAGACCCTGGGGGGGCAGATACGCAGTATTTT
CASSQDPGGADTQYF
>TRBV6-5|TRBD1|-|TRBJ2-2
TGTGCCAGCAGTTACGGGACAGGGGAAACCGGGGAGCTGTTTTTT
CASSYGTGETGELFF
>TRBV27|-|-|TRBJ1-5
TGTGCCAGCAGTTTTTATAGCAATCAGCCCCAGCATTTT
CASSFYSNQPQHF
>TRBV4-1|-|-|TRBJ1-1
TGCGCCAGCAGCCAAGATTCAGGGCTGGGCACTGAAGCTTTCTTT
CASSQDSGLGTEAFF
>TRBV7-9|-|-|TRBJ1-2
TGTGCCAGCAGCCCATGGACAGATCGAAGCTATGGCTACACCTTC
CASSPWTDRSYGYTF
>TRBV5-4|-|-|TRBJ1-1
TGTGCCAGCAGCTTGGAACCGGGGGCGAACACTGAAGCTTTCTTT
CASSLEPGANTEAFF
>TRBV7-9|TRBD2|-|TRBJ2-7
TGTGCCAGCAGCTTACCTAGCGGGAGCGACGAGCAGTACTTC
CASSLPSGSDEQYF
>TRBV28|TRBD1|-|TRBJ1-1
TGTGCCAGCAGTATCCGGGGACAGATTTATGAAGCTTTCTTT
CASSIRGQIYEAFF
>TRBV6-5|TRBD1|-|TRBJ1-4
TGTGCCAGCAGTACCCGACAGGGAGGTGAAAAACTGTTTTTT
CASSTRQGGEKLFF
>TRBV5-4|-|-|TRBJ1-3
TGTGCCAGCAGCTGGAGGGCCAGGGGAGTAAACACCATATATTTT
CASSWRARGVNTIYF
>TRBV10-2|-|-|TRBJ2-1
TGCGCCAGCAGTGGACTGAGCTCCTACAATGAGCAGTTCTTC
CASSGLSSYNEQFF
>TRBV6-5|-|-|TRBJ2-5
TGTGCCAGCAGTCCCACCACACTAGTTGGTGAGACCCAGTACTTC
CASSPTTLVGETQYF
>TRBV10-3|-|-|TRBJ1-5
TGTGCCATCAGTGAGCCCGACGACCATCAGCCCCAGCATTTT
CAISEPDDHQPQHF
>TRBV11-3|TRBD1|-|TRBJ2-3
TGTGCCAGCAGTTTCTCGACAGGGAGCACAGATACGCAGTATTTT
CASSFSTGSTDTQYF
>TRBV4-3|-|-|TRBJ2-7
TGCGCCAGCAGCCAAGATAGGAGGTCCGAGCAGTACTTC
CASSQDRRSEQYF
>TRBV19|-|-|TRBJ1-1
TGTGCCAGCTCCCAGACTGAAGCTTTCTTT
CASSQTEAFF
>TRBV11-3|-|-|TRBJ2-1
TGTGCCAGCAGCGTCGGGACATTGGAGCAGTTCTTC
CASSVGTLEQFF
>TRBV9|-|-|TRBJ2-7
TGTGCCAGCAGCGTAGGGACACCGTCCTACGAGCAGTACTTC
CASSVGTPSYEQYF
>TRBV4-3|-|-|TRBJ2-7
TGCGCCAGCAGCCCTACCCCGGACAGCTCCTACGAGCAGTACTTC
CASSPTPDSSYEQYF
>TRBV25-1|-|once|TRBJ2-7
TGTGCCAGCAGTGAATGGGACGAGCAGTACTTC
CASSEWDEQYF
>TRBV19|TRBD1|-|TRBJ1-2
TGTGCCAGTAAGGTCCCGACCCGACAGGGACACTATGGCTACACCTTC
CASKVPTRQGHYGYTF
>TRBV11-1|TRBD1|-|TRBJ1-2
TGTGCCAGCAGCTACGGGGACAGTCAGTATGGCTACACCTTC
CASSYGDSQYGYTF
>TRBV9|-|-|TRBJ1-6
TGTGCCAGCAGCGTAGGATTGGTGACAGGAAAGTCACCCCTCCACTTT
CASSVGLVTGKSPLHF
>TRBV6-5|TRBD2|-|TRBJ2-7
TGTGCCAGCAGTTACGGGACTAGCGGGGGATCCGACGAGCAGTACTTC
CASSYGTSGGSDEQYF
>TRBV5-4|TRBD1|-|TRBJ2-2
TGTGCCAGCAGCCGACGGGACAGGGAAATTTTAGGGGAGCTGTTTTTT
CASSRRDREILGELFF
>TRBV5-1|-|-|TRBJ2-7
TGCGCCAGCAGCTTGGGGGCGGACTACGAGCAGTACTTC
CASSLGADYEQYF
>TRBV7-2|-|-|TRBJ1-2
TGTGCCAGCAGCTCCCCGGACAGTTATAACTATGGCTACACCTTC
CASSSPDSYNYGYTF